What follows are 8 T cell receptor beta chains derived from one specimen sequenced in a study of blood T cells in healthy people across ages. A second about 6 to 12 cycle PCR used barcoded and J-beta primers. One entry per CDR3 protein, called by TCRdb with MiXCR from the 5' RACE reads. The sample carries roughly 800,000 distinct CDR3 sequences, 25% recorded once. The sample was also linked to a second study, of T cells of mothers and their children.

Sequencing used blood. These receptors were obtained from a boy aged 5-17 years in good health.

This clonotype occurred a few times. V usage is TRBV20-1 and J usage is TRBJ2-7; 8 positions match TRBD2. Germline lookup yields CDR1 DFQATT and CDR2 SNEGSKA (reference sequence). V shed 0 bases, J shed 4 bases, and the junction held 17 bases outside the gene matches. The CDR3 extends over 18 amino acids. This CDR3 reads CSARDLSGSRGVAYEQYF. In nucleotides, the CDR3 is TGCAGTGCTAGAGATCTAAGCGGGAGTAGGGGAGTTGCTTACGAGCAGTACTTC.

The chain uses TRBV4-2 and TRBJ2-3; TRBD2 matches at 10 bases. The germline V gene encodes CDR1 LGHNA and CDR2 YNFKEQ. The V gene end was trimmed by 0 bases and the J gene end by 0 bases; junction bases not matched to a gene: 6. CDR3 length: 18 residues. CDR3 DNA: TGTGCCAGCAGCCAAGAGTCTAGCGGGGGAGCTAGCACAGATACGCAGTATTTT. Residues: CASSQESSGGASTDTQYF.

In this sample, this clonotype turned up a few times. This chain links TRBV4-3 with TRBJ2-7; the D is unclear. The germline gives CDR1 LGHNA, CDR2 YSLEER. CDR3 length: 13 residues. Trimming pared 0 bases from V and 4 bases from J, leaving 7 bases between. CDR3 residues: CASSQDASYEQYF. DNA of the CDR3: TGCGCCAGCAGCCAAGATGCTTCGTACGAGCAGTACTTC.

The chain carries TRBV28 and TRBJ2-5; TRBD2 agrees at 13 bases. The J call may not be correct, given that the DNA end is closer to TRBJ2-7. CDR3 length equals 15 residues. Germline CDR1 reads MDHEN; CDR2 reads SYDVKM. The CDR3 sequence: CASSRTSGSAYEQYF. The CDR3 DNA is TGTGCCAGCAGCCGGACTAGCGGGAGCGCCTACGAGCAGTACTTC.

The CDR3 bases are TGTGCCAGCAGCCTAAAGGTTCCCGTAGGGTATTGGGACACTGAAGCTTTCTTT. Protein: CASSLKVPVGYWDTEAFF. J is TRBJ1-1 and V is TRBV27; D is unclear. The CDR3 covers 18 residues. Germline V gene data show CDR1 as MNHEY and CDR2 as SMNVEV (reference sequence). Between the trimmed V and J ends, which lost 6 bases and 3 bases, there was a span of 26 bases.

The chain links TRBV20-1 to TRBJ2-7, with 8 nucleotides matching TRBD1. Per the germline V gene, CDR1 is DFQATT and CDR2 is SNEGSKA (reference sequence). The CDR3 consists of 13 residues. V dropped 5 bases and J dropped 2; count of bases not matched to a gene: 5. The CDR3 sequence is CSARTGRAYEQYF. CDR3 sequence (DNA): TGCAGTGCTCGGACAGGGCGCGCCTACGAGCAGTACTTC.

The V and J genes are TRBV5-1 and TRBJ2-5; TRBD2 aligns across 9 bases. The end of the DNA fits TRBJ2-7 better, so the J call may be wrong. The CDR3 totals 14 residues. Germline-derived CDR1 and CDR2 are SGHRS and YFSETQ. The CDR3 bases are TGCGCCAGCAGCTTGGGGACTAGCGAGTACGAGCAGTACTTC. Protein sequence: CASSLGTSEYEQYF.

In this sample, this clonotype turned up a few times. The chain has TRBV7-2 and TRBJ2-1; 9 nucleotides align to TRBD2. The assigned J gene may be wrong: the sequence end matches TRBJ2-5 better. The CDR3 extends over 15 amino acids. Germline V lookup: CDR1 SGHTA, CDR2 FQGNSA. The CDR3 DNA is TGTGCCAGCAGCTCTCTAGCGGGAAGGGCAGAGACCCAGTACTTC. Amino acid sequence: CASSSLAGRAETQYF.